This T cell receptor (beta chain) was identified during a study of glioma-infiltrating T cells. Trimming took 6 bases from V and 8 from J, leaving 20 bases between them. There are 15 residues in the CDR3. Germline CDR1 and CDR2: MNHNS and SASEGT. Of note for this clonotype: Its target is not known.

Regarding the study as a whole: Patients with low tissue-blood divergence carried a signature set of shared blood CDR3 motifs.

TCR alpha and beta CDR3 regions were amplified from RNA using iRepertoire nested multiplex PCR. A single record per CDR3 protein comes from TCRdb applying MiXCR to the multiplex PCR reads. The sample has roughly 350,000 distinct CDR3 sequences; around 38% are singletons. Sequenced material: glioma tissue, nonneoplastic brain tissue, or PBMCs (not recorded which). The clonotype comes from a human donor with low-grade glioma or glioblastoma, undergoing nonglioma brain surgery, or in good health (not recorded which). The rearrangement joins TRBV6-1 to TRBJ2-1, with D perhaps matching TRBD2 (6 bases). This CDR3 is CASRPLREKGHEQFF. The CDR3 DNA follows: TGTGCCAGCAGACCCCTACGGGAGAAGGGGCATGAGCAGTTCTTC.